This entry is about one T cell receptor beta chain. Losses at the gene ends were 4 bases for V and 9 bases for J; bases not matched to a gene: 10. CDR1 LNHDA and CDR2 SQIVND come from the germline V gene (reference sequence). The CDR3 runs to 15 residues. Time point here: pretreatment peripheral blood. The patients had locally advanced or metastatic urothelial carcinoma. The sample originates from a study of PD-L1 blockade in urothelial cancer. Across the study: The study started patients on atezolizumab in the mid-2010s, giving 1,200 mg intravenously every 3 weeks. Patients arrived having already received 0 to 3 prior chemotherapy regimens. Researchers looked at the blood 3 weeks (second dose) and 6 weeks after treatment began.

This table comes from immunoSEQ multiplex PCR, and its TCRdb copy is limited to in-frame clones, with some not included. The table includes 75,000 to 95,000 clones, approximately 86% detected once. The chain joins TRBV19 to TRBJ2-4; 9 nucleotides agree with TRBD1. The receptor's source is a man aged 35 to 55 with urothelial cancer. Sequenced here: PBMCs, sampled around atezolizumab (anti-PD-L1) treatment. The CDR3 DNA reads TGTGCCAGTAGTACGGACAGGGGAGGAGGTAGCATTCAGTACTTC. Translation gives CASSTDRGGGSIQYF. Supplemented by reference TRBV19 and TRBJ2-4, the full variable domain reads DGGITQSPKYLFRKEGQNVTLSCEQNLNHDAMYWYRQDPGQGLRLIYYSQIVNDFQKGDIAEGYSVSREKKESFPLTVTSAQKNPTAFYLCASSTDRGGGSIQYFGAGTRLSVL.